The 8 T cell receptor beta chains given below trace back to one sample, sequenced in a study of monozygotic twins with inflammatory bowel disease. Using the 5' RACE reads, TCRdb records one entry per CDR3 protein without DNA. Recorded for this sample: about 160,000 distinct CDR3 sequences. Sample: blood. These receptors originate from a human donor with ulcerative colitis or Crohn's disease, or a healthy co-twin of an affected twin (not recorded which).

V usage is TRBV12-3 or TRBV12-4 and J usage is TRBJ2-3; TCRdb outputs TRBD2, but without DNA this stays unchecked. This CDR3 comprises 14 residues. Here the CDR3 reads CASGPSRGTDTQYF.

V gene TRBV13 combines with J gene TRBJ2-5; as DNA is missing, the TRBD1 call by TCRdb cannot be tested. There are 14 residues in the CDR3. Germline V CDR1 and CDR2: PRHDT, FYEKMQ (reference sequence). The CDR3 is CASSFPGHQETQYF.

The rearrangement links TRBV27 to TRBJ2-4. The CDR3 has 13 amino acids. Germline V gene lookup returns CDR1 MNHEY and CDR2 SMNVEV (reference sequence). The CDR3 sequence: CASSSFAQNIQYF.

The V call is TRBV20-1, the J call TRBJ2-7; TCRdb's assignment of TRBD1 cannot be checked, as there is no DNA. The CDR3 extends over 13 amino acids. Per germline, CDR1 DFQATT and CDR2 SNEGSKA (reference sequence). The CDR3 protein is CSAEGQGAYEQYF.

This CDR3 reads CASSGEGTNTGELFF. The genes are TRBV18 and TRBJ2-2; the D gene TCRdb calls, TRBD1, cannot be checked with no DNA. CDR1 is KGHSH and CDR2 is LQKENI in the germline V gene. This CDR3 has 15 amino acids.

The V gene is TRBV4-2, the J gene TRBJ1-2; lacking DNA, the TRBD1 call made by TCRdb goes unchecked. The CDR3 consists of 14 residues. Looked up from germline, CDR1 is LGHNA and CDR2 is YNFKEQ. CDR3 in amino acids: CASSGTGGNHGYTF.

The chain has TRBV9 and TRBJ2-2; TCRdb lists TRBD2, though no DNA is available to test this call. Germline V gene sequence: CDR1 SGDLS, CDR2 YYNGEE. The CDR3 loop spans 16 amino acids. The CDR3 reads CASSPELAGLTGELFF.

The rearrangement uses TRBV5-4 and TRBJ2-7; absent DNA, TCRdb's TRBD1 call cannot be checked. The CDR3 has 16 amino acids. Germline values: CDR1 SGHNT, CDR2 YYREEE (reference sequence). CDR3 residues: CASSLSAGQGVYEQYF. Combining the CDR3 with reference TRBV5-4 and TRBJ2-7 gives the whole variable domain ETGVTQSPTHLIKTRGQQVTLRCSSQSGHNTVSWYQQALGQGPQFIFQYYREEENGRGNFPPRFSGLQFPNYSSELNVNALELDDSALYLCASSLSAGQGVYEQYFGPGTRLTVT.